This T cell receptor (beta chain) was sequenced for a study of molecular identifiers for immune sequencing clone quantification. Points from the study as a whole: In cases of identical TCR molecules sharing a barcode, highly expanded clone sizes could be underestimated.

Ten or more counts support this clonotype. The antigen is undetermined. CDR1 and CDR2 from the germline V gene are MNHEY and SMNVEV (reference sequence). The CDR3 has 16 residues. V was pared by 5 bases and J by 1 base, with 18 bases between. MiXCR was run by TCRdb on the PCR reads, yielding one entry per CDR3 protein. Of 60,000 to 70,000 distinct CDR3 sequences in the sample, less than 20% are singletons; the top ten hold roughly 1.5%. Input material: naive CD8+ T cells from blood, with Jurkat cell RNA spiked in. Subset specified: FACS-sorted CD8+CD4-CCR7+CD45RA+ naive T cells. The chain uses TRBV27 and TRBJ2-7; D may be TRBD2 (5 bases). The sequence came from a human donor in good health. Some libraries in this study had Jurkat cell RNA spiked in. Here the CDR3 DNA reads TGTGCCAGCAGTCGTCCGGCGGGCCTCGGGTCCTACGAGCAGTACTTC. Amino acids: CASSRPAGLGSYEQYF.